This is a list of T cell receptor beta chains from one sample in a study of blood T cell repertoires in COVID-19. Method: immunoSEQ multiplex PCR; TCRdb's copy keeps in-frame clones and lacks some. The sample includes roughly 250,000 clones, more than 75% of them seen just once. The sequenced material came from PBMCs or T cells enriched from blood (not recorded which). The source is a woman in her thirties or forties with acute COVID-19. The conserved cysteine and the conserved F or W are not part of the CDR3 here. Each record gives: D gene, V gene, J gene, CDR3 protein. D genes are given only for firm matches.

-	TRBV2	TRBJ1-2	ASSDWLQNYGYT
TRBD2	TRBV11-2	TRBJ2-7	ASSFGLAGPYEQY
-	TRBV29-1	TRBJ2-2	SVQATNTGELF
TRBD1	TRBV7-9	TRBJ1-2	ASSPDRVDGYT
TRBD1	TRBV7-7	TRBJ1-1	ASSPVGQGHLTEAF
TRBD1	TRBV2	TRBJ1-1	ASSENRGQTEAF
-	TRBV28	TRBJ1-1	ASGQEGGSNTEAF
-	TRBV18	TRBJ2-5	ASSPTKETQY
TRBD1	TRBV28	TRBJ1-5	ASLTGADSNQPQH
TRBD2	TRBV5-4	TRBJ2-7	ASSLKRDLYEQY
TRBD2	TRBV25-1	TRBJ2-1	ASSEYGLAGGHNEQF
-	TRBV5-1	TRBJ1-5	ASSLDGLRQPQH
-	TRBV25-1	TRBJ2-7	ASSEVRGEQY
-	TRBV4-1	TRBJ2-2	ASSQNRERELF
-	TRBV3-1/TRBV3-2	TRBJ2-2	ASSQVVGATGELF
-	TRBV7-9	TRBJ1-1	ASSLTPEAF
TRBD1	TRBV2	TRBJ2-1	ASSLRTGGKTVAGNEQF
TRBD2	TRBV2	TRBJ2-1	ASSDPWREDYNEQF